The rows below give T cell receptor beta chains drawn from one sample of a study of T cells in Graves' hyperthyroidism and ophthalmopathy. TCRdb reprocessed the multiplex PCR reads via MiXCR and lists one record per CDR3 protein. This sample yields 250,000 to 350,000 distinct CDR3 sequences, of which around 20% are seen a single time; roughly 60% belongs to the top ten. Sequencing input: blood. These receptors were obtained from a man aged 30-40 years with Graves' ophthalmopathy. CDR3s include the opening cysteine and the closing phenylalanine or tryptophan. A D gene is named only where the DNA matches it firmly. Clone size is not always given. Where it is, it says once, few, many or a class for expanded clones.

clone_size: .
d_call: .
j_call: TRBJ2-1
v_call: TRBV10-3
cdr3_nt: TGTGCCATCAGTGAGTCTGGGCCGAATGAGCAGTTCTTC
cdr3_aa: CAISESGPNEQFF

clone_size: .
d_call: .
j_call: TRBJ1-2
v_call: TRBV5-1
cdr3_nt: TGCGCCAGCAGTACCAAGGGGGGGTTTAACTATGGCTACACCTTC
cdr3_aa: CASSTKGGFNYGYTF

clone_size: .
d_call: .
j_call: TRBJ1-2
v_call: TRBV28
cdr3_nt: TGTGCCAGCCGCCAGGGCGGGGGATTCTACACCTTC
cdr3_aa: CASRQGGGFYTF

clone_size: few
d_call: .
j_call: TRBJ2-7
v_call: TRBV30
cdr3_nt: TGTGCCTGGAGTGTAAGGGCCACTGTCCCCTACGAGCAGTACTTC
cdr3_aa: CAWSVRATVPYEQYF

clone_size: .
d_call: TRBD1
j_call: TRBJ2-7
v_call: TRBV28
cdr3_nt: TGTGCCAGCAGCTCTTCCGGGACAGACTCCTACGAGCAGTACTTC
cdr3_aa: CASSSSGTDSYEQYF

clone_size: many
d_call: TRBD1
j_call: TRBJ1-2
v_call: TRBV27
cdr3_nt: TGTGCCAGCAGCCACCGGGACAGGGGGTACGGCTACACCTTC
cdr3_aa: CASSHRDRGYGYTF

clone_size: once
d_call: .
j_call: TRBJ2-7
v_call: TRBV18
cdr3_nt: TGTGCCAGCTCACCAAAACGGGGTGACTACGAGCAGTACTTC
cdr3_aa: CASSPKRGDYEQYF

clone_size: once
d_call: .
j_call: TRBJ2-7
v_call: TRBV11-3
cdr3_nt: TGTGCCAGCAGCCCCAGACCTACCCACGAGCAGTACTTC
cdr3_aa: CASSPRPTHEQYF

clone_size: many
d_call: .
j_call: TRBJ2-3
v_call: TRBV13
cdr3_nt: TGTGCCAGCAGGGACCCCGCAGTTGCTGATACGCAGTATTTT
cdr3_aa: CASRDPAVADTQYF

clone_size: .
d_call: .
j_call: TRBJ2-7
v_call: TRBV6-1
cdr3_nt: TGTGCCAGCAGTGAAGCTTTCGGGTACAGGATCGACGAGCAGTACTTC
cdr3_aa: CASSEAFGYRIDEQYF

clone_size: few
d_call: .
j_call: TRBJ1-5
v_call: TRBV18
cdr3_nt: TGTGCCAGCTCATTACAGAAAGCGGGTCAGCCCCAGCATTTT
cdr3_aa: CASSLQKAGQPQHF

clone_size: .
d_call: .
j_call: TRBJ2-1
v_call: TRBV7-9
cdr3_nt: TGTGCCAGCAGCTTATCTACTTTAGGGAATGAGCAGTTCTTC
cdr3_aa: CASSLSTLGNEQFF

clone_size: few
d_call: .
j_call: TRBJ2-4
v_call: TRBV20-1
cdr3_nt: TGCAGTGCTTACAAAAGACTAGACAAAAACATTCAGTACTTC
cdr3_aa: CSAYKRLDKNIQYF

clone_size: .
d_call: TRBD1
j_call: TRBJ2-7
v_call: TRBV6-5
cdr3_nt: TGTGCCAGCAGTTACTCGCAGGGGGCCCACGAGCAGTACTTC
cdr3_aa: CASSYSQGAHEQYF

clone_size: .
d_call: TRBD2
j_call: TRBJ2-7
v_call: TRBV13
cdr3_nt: TGTGCCAGCAGCTTAGTGGCCGGAGGGGCGGGAGGGCCCGAGCAGTACTTC
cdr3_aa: CASSLVAGGAGGPEQYF

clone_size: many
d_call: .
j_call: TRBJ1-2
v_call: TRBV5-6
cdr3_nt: TGTGCCAGCAGCTTTAGGGGGTATGGCTACACCTTC
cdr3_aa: CASSFRGYGYTF

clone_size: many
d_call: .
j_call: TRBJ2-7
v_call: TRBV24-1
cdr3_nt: TGTGCCACCAGTGATTCGGATGCCTACGAGCAGTACTTC
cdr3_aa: CATSDSDAYEQYF

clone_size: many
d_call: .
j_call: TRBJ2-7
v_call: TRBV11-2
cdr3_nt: TGTGCCAGCAGCCTCGGACGACTTGGGGGTGAGCAGTACTTC
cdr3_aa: CASSLGRLGGEQYF

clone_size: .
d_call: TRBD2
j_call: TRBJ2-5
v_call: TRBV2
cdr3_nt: TGTGCCAGCAAAACTGGGACTAGCGGGACCGGAGGGGTTGAGACCCAGTACTTC
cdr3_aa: CASKTGTSGTGGVETQYF

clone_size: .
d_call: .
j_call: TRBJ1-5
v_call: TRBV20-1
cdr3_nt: TGCAGTGCTCAGACGTCCCGGAGTGGGCAGCCCCAGCATTTT
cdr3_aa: CSAQTSRSGQPQHF

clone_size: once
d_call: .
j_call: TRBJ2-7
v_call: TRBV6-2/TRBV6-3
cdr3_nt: TGTGCCAGCAGTGGAGGTCCCCTCTACGAGCAGTACTTC
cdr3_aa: CASSGGPLYEQYF

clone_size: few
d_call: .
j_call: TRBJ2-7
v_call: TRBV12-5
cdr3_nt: TGTGCTAGTGGTACATTCCAGGGTTATTTCTACGAGCAGTACTTC
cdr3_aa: CASGTFQGYFYEQYF

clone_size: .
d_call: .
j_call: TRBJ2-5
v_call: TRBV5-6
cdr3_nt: TGTGCCAGCAGCCCCCGGGGGCGGGAGACCCAGTACTTC
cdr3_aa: CASSPRGRETQYF

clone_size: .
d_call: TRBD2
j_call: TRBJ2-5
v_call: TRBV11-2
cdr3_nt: TGTGCCAGCAGCCCTCGGGTGGGGCGGGAGGGAACCCAGTACTTC
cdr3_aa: CASSPRVGREGTQYF

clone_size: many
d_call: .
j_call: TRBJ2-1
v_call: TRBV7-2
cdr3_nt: TGTGCCAGCAGCGCACTTTCGGTGGTTCTGGGGGAGCAGTTCTTC
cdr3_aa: CASSALSVVLGEQFF

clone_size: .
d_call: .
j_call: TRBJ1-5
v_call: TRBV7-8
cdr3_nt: TGTGCCAGCGGAAGGGGGGGGGGCGGCAATCAGCCCCAGCATTTT
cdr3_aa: CASGRGGGGNQPQHF

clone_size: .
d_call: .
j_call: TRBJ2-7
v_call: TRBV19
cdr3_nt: TGTGCCAGTAGTATCCCTCTCTTCGGGGAGCAGTACTTC
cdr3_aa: CASSIPLFGEQYF

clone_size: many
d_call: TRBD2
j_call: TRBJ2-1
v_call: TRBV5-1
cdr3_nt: TGCGCCAGCAGCTTGCCTAGGACTAGCGGGAGATCTGAGCAGTTCTTC
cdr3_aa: CASSLPRTSGRSEQFF

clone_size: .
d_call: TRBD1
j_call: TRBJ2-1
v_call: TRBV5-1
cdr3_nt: TGCGCCAGCAGGCCGACAGGGGGCTTCTTTTATGAGCAGTTCTTC
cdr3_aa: CASRPTGGFFYEQFF

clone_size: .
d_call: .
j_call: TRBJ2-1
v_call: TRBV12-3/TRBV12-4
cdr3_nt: TGTGCCAGCAGTTTAGTTGCAGGGTACAATGAGCAGTTCTTC
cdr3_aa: CASSLVAGYNEQFF

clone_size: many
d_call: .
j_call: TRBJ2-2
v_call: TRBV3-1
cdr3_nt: TGTGCCAGCAGTCCTACTTTCCAGGGGTCCACCGGGGAGCTGTTTTTT
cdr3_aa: CASSPTFQGSTGELFF

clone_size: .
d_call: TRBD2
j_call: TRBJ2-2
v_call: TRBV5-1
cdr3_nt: TGCGCCAGCGCGAGGCTAAGCGGGAGAAGTTATGGGGAGCTGTTTTTT
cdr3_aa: CASARLSGRSYGELFF

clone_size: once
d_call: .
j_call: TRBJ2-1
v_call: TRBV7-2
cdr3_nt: TGTGCCAGCAGCTTGTATACGGAACACAATGGGCAGTTCTTC
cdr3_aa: CASSLYTEHNGQFF

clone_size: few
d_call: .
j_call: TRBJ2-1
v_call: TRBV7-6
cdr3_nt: TGTGCCAGCAGCGCAGCAGGGGTTTTGGGCAATGAGCAGTTCTTC
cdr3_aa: CASSAAGVLGNEQFF

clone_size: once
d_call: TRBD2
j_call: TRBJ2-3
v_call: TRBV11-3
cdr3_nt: TGTGCCAGCAGCTTAGTCCCCACTAGCGGGACCACAGATACGCAGTATTTT
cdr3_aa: CASSLVPTSGTTDTQYF

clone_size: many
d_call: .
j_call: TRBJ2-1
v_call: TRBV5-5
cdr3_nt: TGTGCCAGCAGCTTGGCCGGAGGTGGTGTTGGTAACAATGAGCAGTTCTTC
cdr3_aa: CASSLAGGGVGNNEQFF

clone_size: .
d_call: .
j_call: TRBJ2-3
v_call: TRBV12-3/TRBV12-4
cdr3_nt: TGTGCCAGCAGTGGCGTGAGGGACACAGATACGCAGTATTTT
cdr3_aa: CASSGVRDTDTQYF

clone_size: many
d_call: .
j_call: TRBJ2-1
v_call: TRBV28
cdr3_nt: TGTGCCAGCAGTTTTATTAGGGGACTCTCTAATGAGCAGTTCTTC
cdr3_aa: CASSFIRGLSNEQFF

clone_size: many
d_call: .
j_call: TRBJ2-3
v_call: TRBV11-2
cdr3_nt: TGTGCCAGCAGCTTACGTTGGAGGGCAGATACGCAGTATTTT
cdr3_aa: CASSLRWRADTQYF

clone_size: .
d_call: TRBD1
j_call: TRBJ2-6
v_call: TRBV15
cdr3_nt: TGTGCCACCAGCGGCGGGACAGGCAGTCCCTTGGGTGGGGCCAACGTCCTGACTTTC
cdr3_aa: CATSGGTGSPLGGANVLTF

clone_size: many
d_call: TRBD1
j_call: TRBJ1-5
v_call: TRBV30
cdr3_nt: TGTGCCTGGAGTGTAGGGCAGGGGGCCCAGCCCCAGCATTTT
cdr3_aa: CAWSVGQGAQPQHF

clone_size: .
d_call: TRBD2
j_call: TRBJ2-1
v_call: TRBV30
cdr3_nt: TGTGCCTGGAGTTTCGGACTAGCGGGAAGGAATGAGCAGTTCTTC
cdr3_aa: CAWSFGLAGRNEQFF